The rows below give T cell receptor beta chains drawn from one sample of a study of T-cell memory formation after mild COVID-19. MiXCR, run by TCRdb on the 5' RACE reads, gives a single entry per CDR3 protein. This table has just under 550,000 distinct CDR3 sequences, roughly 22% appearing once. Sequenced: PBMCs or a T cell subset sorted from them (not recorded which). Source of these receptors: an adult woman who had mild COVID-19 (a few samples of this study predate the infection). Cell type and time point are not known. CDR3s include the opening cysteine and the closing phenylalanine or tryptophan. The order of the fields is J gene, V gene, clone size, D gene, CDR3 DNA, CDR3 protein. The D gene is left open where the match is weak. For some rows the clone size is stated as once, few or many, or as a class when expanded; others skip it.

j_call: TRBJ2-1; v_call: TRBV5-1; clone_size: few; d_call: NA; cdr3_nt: TGCGCCAGCAGCTTGTTTGGCGGCACGGATGAGCAGTTCTTC; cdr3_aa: CASSLFGGTDEQFF
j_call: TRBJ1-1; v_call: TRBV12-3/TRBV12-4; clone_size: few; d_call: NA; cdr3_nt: TGTGCCAGCAGTTTAGGTGGTGGGGAAAGAATGGCTTTCTTT; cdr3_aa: CASSLGGGERMAFF
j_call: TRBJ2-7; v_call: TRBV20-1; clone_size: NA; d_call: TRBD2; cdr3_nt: TGCAGTGCTAGCGGGCGGGAGGGCTCCTACGAGCAGTACTTC; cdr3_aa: CSASGREGSYEQYF
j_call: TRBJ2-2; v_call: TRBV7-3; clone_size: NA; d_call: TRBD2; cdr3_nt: TGTGCCAGCAGCTTAACACGCGGGGGACGGGCCGGGGAGCTGTTTTTT; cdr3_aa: CASSLTRGGRAGELFF
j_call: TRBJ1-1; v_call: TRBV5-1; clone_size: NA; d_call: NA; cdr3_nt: TGCGCCAGCAGCTCGTACCTGGGGGAGAACACTGAAGCTTTCTTT; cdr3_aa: CASSSYLGENTEAFF
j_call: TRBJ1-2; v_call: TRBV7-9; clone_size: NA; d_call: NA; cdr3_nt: TGTGCCAGCAGCTTAGGGGGGGCCAGACGCATGGTCTATGGCTACACCTTC; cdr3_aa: CASSLGGARRMVYGYTF
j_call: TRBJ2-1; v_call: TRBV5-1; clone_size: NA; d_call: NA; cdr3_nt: TGCGCCAGCAGCTCAGGGGCAAGCTCCTACAATGAGCAGTTCTTC; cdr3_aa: CASSSGASSYNEQFF
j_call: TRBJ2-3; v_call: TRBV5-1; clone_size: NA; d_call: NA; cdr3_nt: TGCGCCAGCAGCTTGCGGACAGAGCACACAGATACGCAGTATTTT; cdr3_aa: CASSLRTEHTDTQYF
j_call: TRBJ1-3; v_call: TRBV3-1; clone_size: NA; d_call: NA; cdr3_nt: TGTGCCAGCAGCCAAGATCCGGGTGCCGCCATATATTTT; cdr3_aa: CASSQDPGAAIYF
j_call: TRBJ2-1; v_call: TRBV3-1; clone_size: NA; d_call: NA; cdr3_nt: TGTGCCAGCAGCCGATTTGGAACAGAGCAGTTCTTC; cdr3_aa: CASSRFGTEQFF
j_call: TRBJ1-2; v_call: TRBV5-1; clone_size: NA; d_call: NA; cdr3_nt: TGCGCCAGCAGCTTGGCCCCAGGCAACTATGGCTACACCTTC; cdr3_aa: CASSLAPGNYGYTF
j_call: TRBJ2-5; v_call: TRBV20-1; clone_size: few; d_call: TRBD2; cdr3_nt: TGCAGTGCCCCTAAGGGACTAGCGGGAGTGGGGCAAGAGACCCAGTACTTC; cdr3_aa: CSAPKGLAGVGQETQYF
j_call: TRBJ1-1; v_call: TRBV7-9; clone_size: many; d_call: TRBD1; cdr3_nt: TGTGCCAGCAGCCCAACAGGGGCGAGTGAAGCTTTCTTT; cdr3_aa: CASSPTGASEAFF
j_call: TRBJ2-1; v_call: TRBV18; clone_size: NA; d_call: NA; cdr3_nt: TGTGCCAGCTCACCATTGGGCAGTTTATCCTACAATGAGCAGTTCTTC; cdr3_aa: CASSPLGSLSYNEQFF
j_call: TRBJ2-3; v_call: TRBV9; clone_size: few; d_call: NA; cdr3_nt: TGTGCCAGCAGCGTACCTACCCGTGGGGGCACAGATACGCAGTATTTT; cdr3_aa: CASSVPTRGGTDTQYF